This is a list of T cell receptor beta chains from one sample in a study of blood T cells in healthy people across ages. TCRdb re-derived calls from the 5' RACE reads in MiXCR, one entry per CDR3 protein. The sample records around 990,000 distinct CDR3 sequences, roughly 24% being singletons. This same sample was also taken into another study, of T cells of mothers and their children.

The sequenced material came from blood. The origin of the receptors is a girl aged 2 to 10 in good health. The CDR3 runs from the conserved cysteine through the conserved F or W. The D gene is left open where the match is weak. Size is stated for part of the rows, as once, few or many counts, or as a class when the clone is expanded.

TRBJ1-6	-	TRBV3-1	-	TGTGCCAGCAGCCAAGGGTCCTCCGACCGTTCACCCCTCCACTTT	CASSQGSSDRSPLHF
TRBJ1-1	-	TRBV7-2	-	TGTGCCAGCAGCTTAACCGGGGATGACACTGAAGCTTTCTTT	CASSLTGDDTEAFF
TRBJ1-4	-	TRBV19	-	TGTGCCAGTGGGCGGGCTAATGAAAAACTGTTTTTT	CASGRANEKLFF
TRBJ2-1	-	TRBV6-5	few	TGTGCCAGCAGTTACTCTTGGGGCGGCAATGAGCAGTTCTTC	CASSYSWGGNEQFF
TRBJ2-2	-	TRBV29-1	-	TGCAGCGTTCTTGGTTGGCCCGGGACCGCAGACGGGGAGCTGTTTTTT	CSVLGWPGTADGELFF
TRBJ1-1	-	TRBV10-3	-	TGTGCCATCAATCCGACGGAGAACACTGAAGCTTTCTTT	CAINPTENTEAFF
TRBJ2-1	TRBD2	TRBV13	few	TGTGCCAGCAGCTGGGTAGCGGGACTCAATGAGCAGTTCTTC	CASSWVAGLNEQFF
TRBJ2-1	-	TRBV6-2/TRBV6-3	-	TGTGCCAGCAGTCCTGGAGCGGGTGAGCAGTTCTTC	CASSPGAGEQFF
TRBJ2-5	-	TRBV28	few	TGTGCCAGCAGTTCCCGACGACTAGGGCCGCAAGAGACCCAGTACTTC	CASSSRRLGPQETQYF
TRBJ1-6	-	TRBV20-1	few	TGCAGTGCCGAGGGGGTTCCCAATTCACCCCTCCACTTT	CSAEGVPNSPLHF
TRBJ1-1	TRBD1	TRBV7-3	-	TGTGCCAGCAGCCCCAACCAGGGGGCGCGAGCTTTCTTT	CASSPNQGARAFF
TRBJ1-2	TRBD1	TRBV29-1	-	TGCAGCGCTTCGACAGGGATGGGGTATGGCTACACCTTC	CSASTGMGYGYTF
TRBJ1-2	-	TRBV7-9	-	TGTGCCAGCACCTCAAGTTATGGCTACACCTTC	CASTSSYGYTF
TRBJ2-5	TRBD2	TRBV29-1	-	TGCAGCGTCCAAGATCCTAGCGGGAAACATGAGACCCAGTACTTC	CSVQDPSGKHETQYF
TRBJ2-2	TRBD1	TRBV7-7	few	TGTGCTAGCAGCTCCACACCCGGGACAGGGACCGGGGAGCTGTTTTTT	CASSSTPGTGTGELFF
TRBJ1-2	-	TRBV7-6	few	TGTGCCAGCAGCCCCCGTTCAGGATTTAACTATGGCTACACCTTC	CASSPRSGFNYGYTF
TRBJ1-2	-	TRBV12-3/TRBV12-4	-	TGTGCCAGCAGTTTCGGCAGTTTTTATGGCTACACCTTC	CASSFGSFYGYTF
TRBJ2-1	TRBD2	TRBV12-5	few	TGTGCTAGTGGTGGGGGGGGGAATTACAATGAGCAGTTCTTC	CASGGGGNYNEQFF
TRBJ2-1	-	TRBV3-1	few	TGTGCCAGCAGCCATGTCCGGGAGCTTCCCTACAATGAGCAGTTCTTC	CASSHVRELPYNEQFF
TRBJ2-7	-	TRBV29-1	few	TGCAGCGTTGCTTTGATTCTCGGAACCTCTAGCTCCTACGAGCAGTACTTC	CSVALILGTSSSYEQYF
TRBJ2-7	-	TRBV20-1	few	TGCAGTGCCGATGAGAGTTACGAGCAGTACTTC	CSADESYEQYF
TRBJ1-2	-	TRBV6-5	-	TGTGCCAGCAGTTACTATGACGGGTGGGGGAATGGTGGCTACACCTTC	CASSYYDGWGNGGYTF
TRBJ1-1	-	TRBV29-1	-	TGCAGCGTTTCCGACAGAATGAACACTGAAGCTTTCTTT	CSVSDRMNTEAFF
TRBJ2-7	-	TRBV7-6	-	TGTGCCAGCAGCTTCTTGCCACGTCGAGACGGACCGATTTACGAGCAGTACTTC	CASSFLPRRDGPIYEQYF
TRBJ2-7	-	TRBV6-2/TRBV6-3	few	TGTGCCAGCAGTTACGCACGATACTACGAGCAGTACTTC	CASSYARYYEQYF
TRBJ2-1	-	TRBV29-1	few	TGCAGCGTTGTGCGGGACTTAAACAATGAGCAGTTCTTC	CSVVRDLNNEQFF
TRBJ2-5	-	TRBV5-6	few	TGTGCCAGCAGCTTGGGGGTAGGCGCGTGGGAGACCCAGTACTTC	CASSLGVGAWETQYF
TRBJ2-7	-	TRBV6-1	few	TGTGCCAGCAGTGATGTCGCTAGCGACAACTACGAGCAGTACTTC	CASSDVASDNYEQYF
TRBJ2-1	TRBD1	TRBV24-1	-	TGTGCCACCAGTGATTTGGGACAGGGGAATGAGCAGTTCTTC	CATSDLGQGNEQFF
TRBJ2-1	-	TRBV11-3	-	TGTGCCAGCAGCTTAGACATCTATGGTGAGCAGTTCTTC	CASSLDIYGEQFF
TRBJ2-7	TRBD2	TRBV20-1	-	TGCAGTGCTCCCGGACTAGCGGGGTCCGACGAGCAGTACTTC	CSAPGLAGSDEQYF
TRBJ2-7	TRBD1	TRBV5-1	-	TGCGCCAGCAGCCAGGGACAGGGGCTACCCTACGAGCAGTACTTC	CASSQGQGLPYEQYF
TRBJ2-3	-	TRBV29-1	-	TGCAGCGTCAATACGCCGGACGAGATCTACACAGATACGCAGTATTTT	CSVNTPDEIYTDTQYF